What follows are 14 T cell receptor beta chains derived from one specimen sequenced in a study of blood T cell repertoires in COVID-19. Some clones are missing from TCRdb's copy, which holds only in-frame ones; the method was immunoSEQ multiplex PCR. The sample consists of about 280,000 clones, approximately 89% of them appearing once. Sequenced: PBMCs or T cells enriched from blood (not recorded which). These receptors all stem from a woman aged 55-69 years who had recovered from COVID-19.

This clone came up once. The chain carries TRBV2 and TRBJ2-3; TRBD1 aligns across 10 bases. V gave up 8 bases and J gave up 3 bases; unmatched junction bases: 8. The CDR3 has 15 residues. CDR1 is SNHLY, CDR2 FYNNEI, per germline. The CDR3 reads CASATRTGGTDTQYF. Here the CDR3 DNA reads TGTGCCAGCGCGACCCGGACAGGGGGAACAGATACGCAGTATTTT.

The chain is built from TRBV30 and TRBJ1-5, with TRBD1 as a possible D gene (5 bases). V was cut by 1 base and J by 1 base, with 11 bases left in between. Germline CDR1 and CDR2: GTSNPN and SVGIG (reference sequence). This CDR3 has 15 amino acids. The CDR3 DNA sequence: TGTGCCTGGAGTGAGTCTCGGGGGAGCAATCAGCCCCAGCATTTT. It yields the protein CAWSESRGSNQPQHF.

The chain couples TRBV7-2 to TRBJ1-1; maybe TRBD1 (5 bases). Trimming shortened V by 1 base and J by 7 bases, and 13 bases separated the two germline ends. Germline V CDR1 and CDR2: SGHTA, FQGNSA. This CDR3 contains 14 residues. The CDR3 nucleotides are TGTGCCAGCAGCTTAGGGACACTCACCATTGAAGCTTTCTTT. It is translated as CASSLGTLTIEAFF. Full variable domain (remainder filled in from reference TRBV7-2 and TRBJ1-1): GAGVSQSPSNKVTEKGKDVELRCDPISGHTALYWYRQSLGQGLEFLIYFQGNSAPDKSGLPSDRFSAERTGGSVSTLTIQRTQQEDSAVYLCASSLGTLTIEAFFGQGTRLTVV.

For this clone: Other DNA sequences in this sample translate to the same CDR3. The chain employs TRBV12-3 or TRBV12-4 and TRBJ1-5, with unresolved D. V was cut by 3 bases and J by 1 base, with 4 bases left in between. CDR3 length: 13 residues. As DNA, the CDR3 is TGTGCCAGCAGTTTTCGGAGCAATCAGCCCCAGCATTTT. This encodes CASSFRSNQPQHF.

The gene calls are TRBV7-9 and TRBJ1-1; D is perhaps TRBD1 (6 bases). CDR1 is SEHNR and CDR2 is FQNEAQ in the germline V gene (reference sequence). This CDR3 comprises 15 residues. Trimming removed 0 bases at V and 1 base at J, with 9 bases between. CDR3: CASSLAGGRNTEAFF. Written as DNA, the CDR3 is TGTGCCAGCAGCTTAGCGGGGGGGCGGAACACTGAAGCTTTCTTT.

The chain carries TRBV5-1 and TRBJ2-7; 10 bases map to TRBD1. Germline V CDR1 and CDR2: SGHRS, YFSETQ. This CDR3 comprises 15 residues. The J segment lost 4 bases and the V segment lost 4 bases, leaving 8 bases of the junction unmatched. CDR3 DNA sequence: TGCGCCAGCAGCAAAGGAGGGACAGGGGAGTACGAGCAGTACTTC. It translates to CASSKGGTGEYEQYF.

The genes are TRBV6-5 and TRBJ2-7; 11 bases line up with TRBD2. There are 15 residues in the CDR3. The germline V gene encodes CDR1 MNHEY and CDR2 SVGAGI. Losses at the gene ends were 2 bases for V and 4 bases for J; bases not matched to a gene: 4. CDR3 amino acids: CASSYALAGGYEQYF. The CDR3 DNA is TGTGCCAGCAGTTACGCGTTAGCGGGGGGGTACGAGCAGTACTTC.

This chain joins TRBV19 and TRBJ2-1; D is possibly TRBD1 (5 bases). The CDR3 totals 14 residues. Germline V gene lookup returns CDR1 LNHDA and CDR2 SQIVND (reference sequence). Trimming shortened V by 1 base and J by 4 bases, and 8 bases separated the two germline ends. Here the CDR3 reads CASSIGTGYNEQFF. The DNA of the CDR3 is TGTGCCAGTAGTATAGGTACAGGTTACAATGAGCAGTTCTTC.

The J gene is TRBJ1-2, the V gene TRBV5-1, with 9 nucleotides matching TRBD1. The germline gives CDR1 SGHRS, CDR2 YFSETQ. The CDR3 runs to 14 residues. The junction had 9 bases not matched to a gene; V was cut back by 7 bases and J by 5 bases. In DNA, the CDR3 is TGCGCCAGCGGCGCCGGGACAGGGTATTATGGCTACACCTTC. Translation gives CASGAGTGYYGYTF.

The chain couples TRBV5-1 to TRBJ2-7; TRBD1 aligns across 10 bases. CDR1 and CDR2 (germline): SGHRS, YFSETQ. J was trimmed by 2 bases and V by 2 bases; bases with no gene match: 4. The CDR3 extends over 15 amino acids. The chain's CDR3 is CASSLGTGETYEQYF. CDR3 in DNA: TGCGCCAGCAGCTTAGGGACAGGGGAAACCTACGAGCAGTACTTC.

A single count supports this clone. The CDR3 nucleotides are TGTGCCACCAGTGACCAGGTCGGCAATCAGCCCCAGCATTTT. Protein: CATSDQVGNQPQHF. The chain couples TRBV24-1 to TRBJ1-5; D uncertain. V was cut by 4 bases and J by 2 bases, with 8 bases left in between. Germline V gives CDR1 KGHDR, CDR2 SFDVKD. CDR3 length: 14 amino acids.

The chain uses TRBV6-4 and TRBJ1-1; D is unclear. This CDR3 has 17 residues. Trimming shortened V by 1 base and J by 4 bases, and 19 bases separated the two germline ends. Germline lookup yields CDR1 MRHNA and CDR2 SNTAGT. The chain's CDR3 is CASSDLRRREKGTEAFF. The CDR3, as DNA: TGTGCCAGCAGTGACTTACGGCGTAGGGAGAAGGGCACTGAAGCTTTCTTT.

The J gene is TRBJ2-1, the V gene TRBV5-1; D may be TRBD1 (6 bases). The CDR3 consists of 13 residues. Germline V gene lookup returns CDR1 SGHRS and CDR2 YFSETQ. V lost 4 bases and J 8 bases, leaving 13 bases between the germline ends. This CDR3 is CASSPTGKDEQFF. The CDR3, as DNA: TGCGCCAGCAGCCCAACAGGGAAGGATGAGCAGTTCTTC. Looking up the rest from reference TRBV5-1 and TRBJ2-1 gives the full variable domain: KAGVTQTPRYLIKTRGQQVTLSCSPISGHRSVSWYQQTPGQGLQFLFEYFSETQRNKGNFPGRFSGRQFSNSRSEMNVSTLELGDSALYLCASSPTGKDEQFFGPGTRLTVL.

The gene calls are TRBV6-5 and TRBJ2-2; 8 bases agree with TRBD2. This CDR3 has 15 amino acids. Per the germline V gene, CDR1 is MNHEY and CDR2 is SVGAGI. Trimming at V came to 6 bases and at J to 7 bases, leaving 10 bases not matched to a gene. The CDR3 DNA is TGTGCCAGCAGGAAGTCCGGGGGGGCCCTCGGGGAGCTGTTTTTT. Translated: CASRKSGGALGELFF.